These T cell receptor beta chains were read from a single sample in a study of blood T cells in healthy people across ages. TCRdb fed the 5' RACE reads into MiXCR, producing one record per CDR3 protein. The sample has 1.5 million to 2 million distinct CDR3 sequences, approximately 28% seen once; the top ten hold over 7%. Sequencing was performed on blood. The origin of the receptors is a woman in her thirties in good health. Both conserved end residues are part of each CDR3. D genes are given only for firm matches. Size tells how often a clone was seen (once, few, many) or the class of an expanded clone, and some rows leave it out.

clone size	D gene	V gene	CDR3 length	J gene	CDR3 protein	CDR3 DNA
.	TRBD1	TRBV18	15	TRBJ2-7	CASSATGGLSYEQYF	TGTGCCAGCTCAGCTACAGGGGGCCTTTCCTACGAGCAGTACTTC
.	TRBD2	TRBV7-9	18	TRBJ2-7	CASSLATSGGLRSYEQYF	TGTGCCAGCAGCTTAGCGACTAGCGGGGGCCTTCGATCCTACGAGCAGTACTTC
.	.	TRBV10-3	13	TRBJ2-3	CAISTESTDTQYF	TGTGCCATCAGTACGGAAAGCACAGATACGCAGTATTTT
many	.	TRBV4-3	16	TRBJ2-1	CASSQYMGRRDNEQFF	TGCGCCAGCAGCCAATATATGGGGAGGAGGGACAATGAGCAGTTCTTC
few	.	TRBV5-6	14	TRBJ1-2	CASSLQTVDYGYTF	TGTGCCAGCAGCTTGCAGACAGTGGACTATGGCTACACCTTC
.	.	TRBV2	13	TRBJ1-5	CASSHKTPQPQHF	TGTGCCAGCAGTCACAAAACCCCACAGCCCCAGCATTTT
.	.	TRBV3-1	13	TRBJ2-5	CASSQEGMETQYF	TGTGCCAGCAGCCAAGAGGGTATGGAGACCCAGTACTTC
few	.	TRBV12-3/TRBV12-4	12	TRBJ2-1	CASSLTLQEQFF	TGTGCCAGCAGTTTAACGCTTCAAGAGCAGTTCTTC
.	.	TRBV9	15	TRBJ2-3	CASSVGVRPSDTQYF	TGTGCCAGCAGCGTAGGTGTAAGGCCGTCAGATACGCAGTATTTT
.	.	TRBV12-3/TRBV12-4	16	TRBJ1-3	CASSLGQGLVGNTIYF	TGTGCCAGCAGTTTAGGCCAGGGGCTAGTCGGAAACACCATATATTTT
.	.	TRBV12-3/TRBV12-4	14	TRBJ1-5	CASSFQTSNQPQHF	TGTGCCAGCAGTTTTCAGACTAGCAATCAGCCCCAGCATTTT
once	TRBD1	TRBV5-8	15	TRBJ2-3	CASSQDRVITDTQYF	TGTGCCAGCAGCCAGGACAGGGTCATCACAGATACGCAGTATTTT
.	.	TRBV20-1	14	TRBJ1-4	CSALGLGFYEKLFF	TGCAGTGCCCTAGGATTAGGGTTTTATGAAAAACTGTTTTTT
.	.	TRBV29-1	18	TRBJ2-1	CSVVGEDRQGGTYNEQFF	TGCAGCGTTGTAGGGGAGGACCGACAGGGAGGAACCTACAATGAGCAGTTCTTC
few	.	TRBV27	14	TRBJ2-1	CASSFTRGYNEQFF	TGTGCCAGCAGTTTCACTAGGGGCTACAATGAGCAGTTCTTC
few	TRBD1	TRBV6-2/TRBV6-3	16	TRBJ2-7	CASSPLRDRDSYEQYF	TGTGCCAGCAGCCCCCTCCGGGACAGGGACTCCTACGAGCAGTACTTC
.	TRBD2	TRBV2	15	TRBJ2-1	CASSGLAVFNNEQFF	TGTGCCAGCAGCGGACTAGCGGTCTTTAACAATGAGCAGTTCTTC
.	TRBD1	TRBV6-1	15	TRBJ1-5	CASSESHRGDQPQHF	TGTGCCAGCAGTGAAAGCCACAGGGGCGACCAGCCCCAGCATTTT
many	.	TRBV21-1	14	TRBJ2-7	CASSKKARGREQYF	TGTGCCAGCAGCAAAAAAGCCAGGGGGCGCGAGCAGTACTTC
.	.	TRBV29-1	12	TRBJ1-1	CSGRPGTPEAFF	TGCAGCGGACGACCCGGGACACCCGAAGCTTTCTTT
few	TRBD2	TRBV4-1	17	TRBJ2-7	CASSQDVGTSVAYEQYF	TGCGCCAGCAGCCAAGATGTCGGGACTAGCGTAGCCTACGAGCAGTACTTC
.	.	TRBV7-8	13	TRBJ2-1	CASSFGAGGEQFF	TGTGCCAGCAGCTTTGGGGCTGGAGGGGAGCAGTTCTTC
few	TRBD2	TRBV6-4	15	TRBJ2-1	CASSELAGYYNEQFF	TGTGCCAGCAGTGAACTAGCGGGGTACTACAATGAGCAGTTCTTC
few	.	TRBV3-1	15	TRBJ2-7	CASSQDDLEDYEQYF	TGTGCCAGCAGCCAAGACGATCTGGAGGATTACGAGCAGTACTTC
.	.	TRBV10-3	12	TRBJ2-1	CAISPSTNEQFF	TGTGCCATCAGTCCAAGTACGAATGAGCAGTTCTTC
few	.	TRBV11-2	15	TRBJ1-2	CASSLEAGWAEGYTF	TGTGCCAGCAGCTTAGAAGCAGGGTGGGCGGAGGGCTACACCTTC